These T cell receptor beta chains were read from a single sample in a study of technical replicates of blood from several donors. Assay: immunoSEQ multiplex PCR; the TCRdb copy retains only in-frame clones and omits some. In the table there are about 80,000 clones, roughly 98% of which are singletons. The sequencing input was T cells isolated from PBMCs. Receptors were obtained from a human donor in good health. Each CDR3 is given with its conserved first and last residue. The D gene is left open where the match is weak. Only part of the rows carry a size: once, few, many, or a class if the clone is expanded.

v_gene	j_gene	d_gene	abundance	CDR3aa	CDR3nt
TRBV28	TRBJ2-3	TRBD2	NA	CASSLAREGGPDTQYF	TGTGCCAGCAGTTTGGCCCGGGAGGGGGGCCCAGATACGCAGTATTTT
TRBV6-5	TRBJ2-1	TRBD2	NA	CASSYSRTSGTIEQFF	TGTGCCAGCAGTTACTCAAGGACTAGCGGGACTATTGAGCAGTTCTTC
TRBV4-1	TRBJ1-2	TRBD1	NA	CASSQVVTGVLRGYTF	TGCGCCAGCAGCCAAGTCGTCACAGGGGTACTGAGAGGCTACACCTTC
TRBV29-1	TRBJ2-5	NA	NA	CTFIRLAQETQYF	TGCACCTTCATTCGGCTAGCCCAAGAGACCCAGTACTTC
TRBV27	TRBJ1-1	TRBD1	NA	CASSLSNRGNTEAFF	TGTGCCAGCAGTTTATCGAACAGGGGAAACACTGAAGCTTTCTTT
TRBV29-1	TRBJ1-6	TRBD1	few	CSVGGQNSPLHF	TGCAGCGTTGGGGGACAGAATTCACCCCTCCACTTT
TRBV18	TRBJ1-1	NA	NA	CASSPSSGHGAFF	TGTGCCAGCTCACCGTCCTCCGGACATGGTGCTTTCTTT
TRBV4-1	TRBJ2-7	NA	once	CASSQVTRTANYEQYF	TGCGCCAGCAGCCAAGTTACGAGGACAGCTAACTACGAGCAGTACTTC
TRBV10-1	TRBJ2-1	TRBD2	NA	CANRTRGYNEQFF	TGCGCCAATCGGACTAGGGGATACAATGAGCAGTTCTTC
TRBV19	TRBJ2-1	NA	NA	CASSIHEGSSYNEQFF	TGTGCCAGTAGTATACATGAGGGTAGCTCCTACAATGAGCAGTTCTTC
TRBV6-5	TRBJ2-7	NA	NA	CASRVSGVVSYEQYF	TGTGCCAGCAGGGTGTCGGGGGTTGTTTCCTACGAGCAGTACTTC
TRBV29-1	TRBJ2-2	NA	NA	CSVRATGELFF	TGCAGCGTCAGGGCCACCGGGGAGCTGTTTTTT
TRBV11-2	TRBJ2-7	NA	NA	CASSFSRGAYEQYF	TGTGCCAGCAGCTTCTCCAGGGGCGCCTACGAGCAGTACTTC
TRBV11-3	TRBJ1-1	NA	NA	CASSWRENTEAFF	TGTGCCAGCAGCTGGAGAGAGAACACTGAAGCTTTCTTT
TRBV27	TRBJ1-2	NA	NA	CASRLTGSYGYTF	TGTGCCAGCAGATTGACGGGGAGCTATGGCTACACCTTC
TRBV10-3	TRBJ2-5	NA	NA	CAISELTSRQQETQYF	TGTGCCATCAGTGAACTCACCTCGAGACAGCAAGAGACCCAGTACTTC
TRBV7-2	TRBJ2-7	TRBD1	NA	CASSSWDSLSSYEQYF	TGTGCCAGCAGCTCTTGGGACAGTTTGAGCTCCTACGAGCAGTACTTC
TRBV2	TRBJ2-3	NA	NA	CASSEIGPGTDTQYF	TGTGCCAGCAGTGAAATCGGGCCGGGGACAGATACGCAGTATTTT
TRBV29-1	TRBJ2-2	TRBD1	NA	CSVDVRGGSAAGELFF	TGCAGCGTCGATGTGCGAGGGGGCTCGGCCGCCGGGGAGCTGTTTTTT
TRBV9	TRBJ1-5	TRBD1	NA	CASSVGDRGNQPQHF	TGTGCCAGCAGCGTAGGCGACAGGGGTAATCAGCCCCAGCATTTT
TRBV7-9	TRBJ1-4	NA	NA	CASSFDRSGKGRLFF	TGTGCCAGCAGCTTTGACAGGTCAGGAAAAGGGCGACTGTTTTTT
TRBV27	TRBJ2-2	NA	NA	CAVGDTGELFF	TGTGCCGTCGGGGACACCGGGGAGCTGTTTTTT
TRBV28	TRBJ2-7	NA	NA	CASSFLAYEQYF	TGTGCCAGCAGTTTCCTAGCCTACGAGCAGTACTTC
TRBV28	TRBJ1-2	TRBD1	NA	CASSLSTGGRHGYTF	TGTGCCAGCAGTTTATCCACAGGGGGCAGGCATGGCTACACCTTC
TRBV7-9	TRBJ2-7	TRBD2	NA	CASRRGGASEQYF	TGTGCCAGCAGGCGCGGGGGGGCTTCGGAGCAGTACTTC
TRBV5-1	TRBJ2-7	NA	NA	CASRREVGTYEQYF	TGCGCCAGCAGGAGGGAAGTAGGGACCTACGAGCAGTACTTC
TRBV28	TRBJ2-7	TRBD2	NA	CASSFRSGTSGDEQYF	TGTGCCAGCAGTTTCCGTTCTGGGACTAGCGGGGACGAGCAGTACTTC
TRBV18	TRBJ2-7	TRBD1	NA	CASSPPGQGPYEQYF	TGTGCCAGCTCACCCCCGGGACAGGGGCCCTACGAGCAGTACTTC
TRBV10-2	TRBJ2-5	NA	NA	CASRIKGAGRETQYF	TGCGCCAGCAGAATTAAGGGGGCTGGGAGGGAGACCCAGTACTTC
TRBV5-1	TRBJ2-5	TRBD2	once	CASSRTTSGQETQYF	TGCGCCAGCAGCAGGACTACTAGCGGCCAAGAGACCCAGTACTTC
TRBV6-6	TRBJ1-1	TRBD1	NA	CASSYSMDRGNTEAFF	TGTGCCAGCAGTTACTCGATGGACAGGGGGAACACTGAAGCTTTCTTT
TRBV5-1	TRBJ1-2	NA	NA	CASSFSPHEGRGTF	TGCGCCAGCAGCTTCAGCCCCCACGAGGGGCGGGGCACCTTC
TRBV9	TRBJ1-4	NA	NA	CASSEGGGNEKLFF	TGTGCCAGCAGCGAGGGAGGGGGAAATGAAAAACTGTTTTTT
TRBV21-1	TRBJ1-1	NA	NA	CASTSRGCEAFF	TGTGCCAGCACGTCTAGGGGTTGTGAAGCTTTCTTT
TRBV5-6	TRBJ1-1	NA	NA	CASSSMANTEAFF	TGTGCCAGCAGCAGTATGGCGAACACTGAAGCTTTCTTT
TRBV6-1	TRBJ2-5	TRBD2	once	CASTEGAGIGETQYF	TGTGCCAGCACCGAGGGAGCGGGAATAGGGGAGACCCAGTACTTC
TRBV29-1	TRBJ2-1	TRBD2	once	CSVSGLLVNEQFF	TGCAGCGTCTCGGGACTACTTGTGAATGAGCAGTTCTTC